The clone carrying this T cell receptor beta chain is medium-sized within its sample. The antigen is undetermined. Assay used: immunoSEQ multiplex PCR; TCRdb lists only in-frame clones, some missing. The data contain over a thousand clones, 20% to 25% of them singletons. These data are taken from a study of T cells in localized non-small cell lung cancer. Broader study findings: Adjacent uninvolved lung had the highest clonality, suggesting focused antigen responses. Longer overall survival was linked to higher blood T cell density. There were a median roughly 62 of the top 100 tumor clones appearing in adjacent lung.

Atypia-free lung next to the tumor was sampled at least 2 cm from its margin. The germline V gene encodes CDR1 SGHNT and CDR2 YENEEA. This CDR3 comprises 14 residues. The V end was cut by 4 bases, the J end by 2 bases, with 12 bases between. The sequencing used normal lung tissue next to the tumor, collected before any cancer treatment. The chain joins TRBV11-3 to TRBJ2-7; D might be TRBD2 (6 bases). The receptor comes from a male donor older than 55 with stage III lung adenocarcinoma. CDR3 protein: CASSYGTRTYEQYF. CDR3 bases: TGTGCCAGCAGCTACGGGACTCGGACCTACGAGCAGTACTTC. Variable domain in full (rest from reference TRBV11-3 and TRBJ2-7): EAGVVQSPRYKIIEKKQPVAFWCNPISGHNTLYWYLQNLGQGPELLIRYENEEAVDDSQLPKDRFSAERLKGVDSTLKIQPAELGDSAVYLCASSYGTRTYEQYFGPGTRLTVT.